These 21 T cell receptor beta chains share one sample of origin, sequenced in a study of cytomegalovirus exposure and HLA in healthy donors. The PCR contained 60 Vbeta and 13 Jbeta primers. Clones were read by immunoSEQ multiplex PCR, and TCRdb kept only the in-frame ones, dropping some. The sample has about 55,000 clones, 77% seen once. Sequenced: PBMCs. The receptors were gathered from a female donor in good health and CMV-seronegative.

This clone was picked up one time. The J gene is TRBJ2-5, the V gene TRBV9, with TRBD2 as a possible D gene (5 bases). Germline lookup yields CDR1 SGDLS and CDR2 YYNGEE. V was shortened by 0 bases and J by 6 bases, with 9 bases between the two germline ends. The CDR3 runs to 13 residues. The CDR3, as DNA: TGTGCCAGCAGCGTAGAAGAGGGAAAGACCCAGTACTTC. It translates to CASSVEEGKTQYF.

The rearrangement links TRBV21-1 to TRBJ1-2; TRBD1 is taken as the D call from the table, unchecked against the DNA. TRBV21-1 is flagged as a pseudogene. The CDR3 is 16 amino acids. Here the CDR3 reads CASSKAPGQSNYGYTF. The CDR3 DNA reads TGTGCCAGCAGCAAAGCTCCGGGACAGTCTAACTATGGCTACACCTTC.

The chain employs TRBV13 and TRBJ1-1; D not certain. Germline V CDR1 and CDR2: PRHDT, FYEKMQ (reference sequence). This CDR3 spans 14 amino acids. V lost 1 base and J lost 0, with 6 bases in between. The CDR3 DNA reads TGTGCCAGCAGCTTAGAACAGCTGAACACTGAAGCTTTCTTT. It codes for CASSLEQLNTEAFF.

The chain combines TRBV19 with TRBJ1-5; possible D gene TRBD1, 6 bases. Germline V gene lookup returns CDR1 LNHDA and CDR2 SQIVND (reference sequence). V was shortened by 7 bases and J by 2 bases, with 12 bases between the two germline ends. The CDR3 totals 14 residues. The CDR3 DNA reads TGTGCCAGTACCGAAGGGGGGGGCAATCAGCCCCAGCATTTT. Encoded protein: CASTEGGGNQPQHF.

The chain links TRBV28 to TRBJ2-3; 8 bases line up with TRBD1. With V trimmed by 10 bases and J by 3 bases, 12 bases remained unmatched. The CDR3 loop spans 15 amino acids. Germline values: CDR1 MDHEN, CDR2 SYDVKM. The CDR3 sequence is CATTETGVETDTQYF. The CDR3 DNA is TGTGCCACGACCGAGACAGGGGTCGAGACAGATACGCAGTATTTT.

CDR3 protein: CASSLAGTSSNQPQHF. The CDR3 DNA is TGTGCCAGCAGTTTAGCTGGGACAAGTAGCAATCAGCCCCAGCATTTT. V gene TRBV28 combines with J gene TRBJ1-5; weak D call: TRBD1 (6 bases). The CDR3 sequence is 16 residues long. Germline lookup yields CDR1 MDHEN and CDR2 SYDVKM. V was pared by 2 bases and J by 0 bases, with 11 bases between.

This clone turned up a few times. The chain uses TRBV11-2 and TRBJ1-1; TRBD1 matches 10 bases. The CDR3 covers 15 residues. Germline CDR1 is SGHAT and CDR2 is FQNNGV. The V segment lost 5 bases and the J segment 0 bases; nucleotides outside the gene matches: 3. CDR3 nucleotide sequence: TGTGCCAGCAGCCGGACAGGGGGATTGAACACTGAAGCTTTCTTT. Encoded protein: CASSRTGGLNTEAFF.

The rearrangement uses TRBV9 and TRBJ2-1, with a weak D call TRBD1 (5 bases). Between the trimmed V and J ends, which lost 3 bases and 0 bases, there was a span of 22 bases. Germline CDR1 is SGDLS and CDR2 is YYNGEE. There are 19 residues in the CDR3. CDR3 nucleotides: TGTGCCAGCAGCGGCCGAATTCCCCCCCCAGGGTCCTCCTACAATGAGCAGTTCTTC. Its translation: CASSGRIPPPGSSYNEQFF.

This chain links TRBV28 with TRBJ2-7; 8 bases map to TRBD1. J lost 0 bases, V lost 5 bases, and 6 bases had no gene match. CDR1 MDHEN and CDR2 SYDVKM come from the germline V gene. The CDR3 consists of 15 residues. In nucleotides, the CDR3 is TGTGCCAGCAGTCGGCTGGGACAGGACTCCTACGAGCAGTACTTC. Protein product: CASSRLGQDSYEQYF.

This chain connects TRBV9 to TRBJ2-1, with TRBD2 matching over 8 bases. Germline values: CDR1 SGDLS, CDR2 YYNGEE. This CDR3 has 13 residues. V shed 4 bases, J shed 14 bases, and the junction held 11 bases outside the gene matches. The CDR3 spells CASSRGGAGAEFF. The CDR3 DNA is TGTGCCAGCAGCCGGGGGGGAGCGGGAGCTGAGTTCTTC.

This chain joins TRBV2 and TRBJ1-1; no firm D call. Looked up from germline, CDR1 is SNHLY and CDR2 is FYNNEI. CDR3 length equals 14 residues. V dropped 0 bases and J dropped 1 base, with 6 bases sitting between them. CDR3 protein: CASSEAFWNTEAFF. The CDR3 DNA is TGTGCCAGCAGTGAAGCGTTCTGGAACACTGAAGCTTTCTTT. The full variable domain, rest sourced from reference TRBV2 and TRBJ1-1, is EPEVTQTPSHQVTQMGQEVILRCVPISNHLYFYWYRQILGQKVEFLVSFYNNEISEKSEIFDDQFSVERPDGSNFTLKIRSTKLEDSAMYFCASSEAFWNTEAFFGQGTRLTVV.

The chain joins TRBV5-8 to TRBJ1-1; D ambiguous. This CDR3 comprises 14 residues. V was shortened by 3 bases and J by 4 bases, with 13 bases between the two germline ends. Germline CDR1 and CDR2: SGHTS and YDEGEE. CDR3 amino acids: CASSSRRLGTEAFF. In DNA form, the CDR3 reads TGTGCCAGCAGCTCCCGGAGGTTGGGCACTGAAGCTTTCTTT. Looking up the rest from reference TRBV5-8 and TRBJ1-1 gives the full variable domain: EAGVTQSPTHLIKTRGQQATLRCSPISGHTSVYWYQQALGLGLQFLLWYDEGEERNRGNFPPRFSGRQFPNYSSELNVNALELEDSALYLCASSSRRLGTEAFFGQGTRLTVV.

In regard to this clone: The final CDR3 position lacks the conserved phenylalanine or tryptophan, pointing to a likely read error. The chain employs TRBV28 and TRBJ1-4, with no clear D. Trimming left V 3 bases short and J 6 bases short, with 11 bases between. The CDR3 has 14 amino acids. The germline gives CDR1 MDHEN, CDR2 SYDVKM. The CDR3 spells CASSFRQVYEKLFS. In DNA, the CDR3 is TGTGCCAGCAGTTTCAGGCAGGTTTATGAAAAACTGTTTTCT.

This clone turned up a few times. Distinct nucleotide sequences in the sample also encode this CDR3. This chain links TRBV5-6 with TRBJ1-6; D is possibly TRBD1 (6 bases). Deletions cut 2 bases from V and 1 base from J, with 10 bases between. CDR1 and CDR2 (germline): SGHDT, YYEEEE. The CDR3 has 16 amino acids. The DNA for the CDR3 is TGTGCCAGCAGCTTCCAGGGGAGATCCTATAATTCACCCCTCCACTTT. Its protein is CASSFQGRSYNSPLHF.

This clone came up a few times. CDR3 nucleotide sequence: TGTGCCAGCAGGGAACCAGAAGCAGGGGTTCATGACACCGGGGAGCTGTTTTTT. Protein product: CASREPEAGVHDTGELFF. J is TRBJ2-2 and V is TRBV2, with D possibly being TRBD1 (6 bases). CDR3 length: 18 amino acids. V shed 6 bases and J shed 3 bases, with 23 bases lying between them. Looked up from germline, CDR1 is SNHLY and CDR2 is FYNNEI.

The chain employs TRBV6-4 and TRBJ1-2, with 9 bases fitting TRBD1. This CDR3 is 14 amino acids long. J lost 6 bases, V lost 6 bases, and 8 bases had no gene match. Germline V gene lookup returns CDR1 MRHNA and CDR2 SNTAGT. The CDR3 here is CASRSGTGRDGYTF. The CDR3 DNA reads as TGTGCCAGCAGATCCGGGACAGGGAGGGATGGCTACACCTTC.

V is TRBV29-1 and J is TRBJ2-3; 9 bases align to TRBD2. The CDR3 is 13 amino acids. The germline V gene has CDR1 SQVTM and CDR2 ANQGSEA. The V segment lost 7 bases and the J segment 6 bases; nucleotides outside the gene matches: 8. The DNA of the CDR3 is TGCAGCGCCTCCGGGACTAGCCCGGATACGCAGTATTTT. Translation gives CSASGTSPDTQYF.

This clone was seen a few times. The CDR3 DNA reads as TGTGCCAGCAGTGACATGGCGGGGGATCGTAATGAGCAGTTCTTC. The encoded protein is CASSDMAGDRNEQFF. The rearrangement joins TRBV6-4 to TRBJ2-1, with TRBD2 matching 7 bases. Germline V gene data show CDR1 as MRHNA and CDR2 as SNTAGT. The V gene end was trimmed by 2 bases and the J gene end by 7 bases; junction bases not matched to a gene: 8. The CDR3 contains 15 residues.

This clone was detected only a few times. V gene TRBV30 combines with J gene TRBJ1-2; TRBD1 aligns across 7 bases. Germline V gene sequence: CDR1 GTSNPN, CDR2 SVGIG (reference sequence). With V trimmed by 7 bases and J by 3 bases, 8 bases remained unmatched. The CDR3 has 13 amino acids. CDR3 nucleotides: TGTGCCTCCCCCCAGGGGGACGACTATGGCTACACCTTC. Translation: CASPQGDDYGYTF.

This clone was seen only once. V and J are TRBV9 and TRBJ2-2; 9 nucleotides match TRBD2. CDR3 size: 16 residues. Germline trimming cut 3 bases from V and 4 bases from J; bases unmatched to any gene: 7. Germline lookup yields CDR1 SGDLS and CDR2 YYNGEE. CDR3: CASSATSGRITGELFF. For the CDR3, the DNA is TGTGCCAGCAGCGCCACTAGCGGGCGGATCACCGGGGAGCTGTTTTTT.

The CDR3 spells CASAAAAEAFF. CDR3 in DNA: TGTGCCAGCGCGGCGGCGGCTGAAGCTTTCTTT. V usage is TRBV11-2 and J usage is TRBJ1-1; no definite D call. In germline, CDR1 is SGHAT, CDR2 FQNNGV. Trimming pared 8 bases from V and 6 bases from J, leaving 10 bases between. The CDR3 sequence is 11 residues long.